These 8 T cell receptor beta chains share one sample of origin, sequenced in a study of T cell responses to AZD1222 COVID-19 vaccine. Data came from immunoSEQ multiplex PCR; TCRdb stores just in-frame clones and leaves some out. This sample has about 170,000 clones, with around nine tenths found just once. Specimen: peripheral blood, collected 28 days after the second AZD1222 dose. The receptors stem from an adult who received the AZD1222 COVID-19 vaccine.

The chain has TRBV6-6 and TRBJ2-1; TRBD2 matches 7 bases. Germline V gives CDR1 MNHNY, CDR2 SVGAGI (reference sequence). V trimming: 6 bases; J trimming: 4 bases; junction bases outside the gene matches: 6. The CDR3 is 14 residues long. The CDR3 reads CASSQGLPYNEQFF. CDR3 coding DNA: TGTGCCAGCAGCCAGGGACTACCATACAATGAGCAGTTCTTC.

The chain has TRBV27 and TRBJ1-3; TRBD1 matches 7 bases. The germline V gene encodes CDR1 MNHEY and CDR2 SMNVEV (reference sequence). V dropped 6 bases and J dropped 0; count of bases not matched to a gene: 5. This CDR3 contains 15 residues. The CDR3 sequence is CASSLTGVSGNTIYF. The CDR3 DNA sequence: TGTGCCAGCAGCCTAACAGGGGTCTCTGGAAACACCATATATTTT.

The rearrangement joins TRBV6-5 to TRBJ1-5, with D unclear. The CDR3 sequence is 13 residues long. With 5 bases removed from V and 6 bases from J, the gap between germline ends came to 11 bases. The germline V gene has CDR1 MNHEY and CDR2 SVGAGI. CDR3 bases: TGTGCCAGCAGTACCACAGCATTTCAGCCCCAGCATTTT. As protein: CASSTTAFQPQHF.

The V call is TRBV6-5, the J call TRBJ1-1, with D perhaps TRBD1 (6 bases). This CDR3 region has 15 residues. The germline gives CDR1 MNHEY, CDR2 SVGAGI. Trimming shortened V by 6 bases and J by 0 bases, and 14 bases separated the two germline ends. CDR3 sequence reads: CASRGGMRVNTEAFF. The CDR3, as DNA: TGTGCCAGCAGAGGGGGGATGAGGGTGAACACTGAAGCTTTCTTT.

This clone occurred once. The chain links TRBV5-1 to TRBJ1-1; D unresolved. Germline CDR1 reads SGHRS; CDR2 reads YFSETQ. The CDR3 is 15 residues long. The V end was cut by 6 bases, the J end by 1 base, with 16 bases between. The CDR3 region is CASNPGPGRNTEAFF. CDR3 nucleotides: TGCGCCAGCAACCCCGGGCCTGGGCGGAACACTGAAGCTTTCTTT.

The V and J genes are TRBV15 and TRBJ2-1; no clear D gene. V lost 3 bases to trimming and J lost 0 bases, with 12 bases between them. CDR1 is LNHNV and CDR2 is YYDKDF in the germline V gene (reference sequence). This CDR3 region has 16 residues. The CDR3 protein is CATSRPASSSYNEQFF. As DNA, the CDR3 is TGTGCCACCAGCAGGCCGGCATCGAGCTCCTACAATGAGCAGTTCTTC.

The J gene is TRBJ2-5, the V gene TRBV6-5, with 9 bases matching TRBD2. The CDR3 has 15 amino acids. CDR1 is MNHEY, CDR2 SVGAGI, per germline. The junction had 10 bases not matched to a gene; V was cut back by 7 bases and J by 4 bases. CDR3 DNA: TGTGCCAGCAACCCTCTAGCGGGGAGGCCAGAGACCCAGTACTTC. This encodes CASNPLAGRPETQYF.

The CDR3 loop reads CASRLGTGYYGYTF. CDR3 DNA: TGTGCCAGCAGACTAGGGACAGGGTACTATGGCTACACCTTC. The chain carries TRBV27 and TRBJ1-2; TRBD1 agrees at 9 bases. V was clipped by 6 bases and J by 3 bases; unmatched bases: 5. CDR3 length: 14 residues. Germline loops: CDR1 MNHEY, CDR2 SMNVEV (reference sequence).